This is a list of T cell receptor beta chains from one sample in a study of human T cells and chemical hapten exposure. Via MiXCR, TCRdb re-called the reads, giving one row per CDR3 protein. The sample carries fewer than 150,000 distinct CDR3 sequences, 8.5% to 9% recorded once. Material for sequencing was whole blood. The receptors derive from a human donor in good health. Some clones in this sample may be carry-over from other donors' samples. Both conserved end residues are part of each CDR3. Each record gives: clone size, J gene, D gene, V gene, CDR3 protein, CDR3 DNA. D genes are given only for firm matches. A row's size may be missing; if present it is once, few, many or a size class.

many TRBJ2-3 . TRBV2 CASGSGETDTQYF TGTGCCAGCGGAAGTGGGGAAACAGATACGCAGTATTTT
many TRBJ1-6 . TRBV7-3 CASSLRPTGSPLHF TGTGCCAGCAGCTTACGCCCAACGGGGTCACCCCTCCACTTT
. TRBJ2-3 TRBD1 TRBV9 CASRGQGTDTQYF TGTGCCAGCAGGGGACAGGGAACAGATACGCAGTATTTT
many TRBJ2-7 TRBD2 TRBV4-2 CASSQDAGWGGSSYEQYF TGTGCCAGCAGCCAAGATGCGGGCTGGGGCGGGAGCTCGTACGAGCAGTACTTC
many TRBJ1-5 . TRBV19 CASSGSNQPQHF TGTGCCAGTTCGGGGAGCAATCAGCCCCAGCATTTT
few TRBJ2-7 . TRBV6-5 CASSYSPQLPEQYF TGTGCCAGCAGTTACTCGCCGCAGCTACCCGAGCAGTACTTC
many TRBJ1-2 . TRBV29-1 CSVDKLNYGYTF TGCAGCGTTGATAAGCTAAACTATGGCTACACCTTC
. TRBJ1-2 TRBD1 TRBV2 CANSVRDREVLGYTF TGTGCCAACAGTGTCCGGGACAGGGAAGTTTTGGGCTACACCTTC
few TRBJ2-1 . TRBV28 CASSSSTLRNEQFF TGTGCCAGCAGTTCCTCTACCCTGAGGAATGAGCAGTTCTTC
few TRBJ2-1 TRBD2 TRBV5-8 CASSWYGGGDEQFF TGTGCCAGCAGTTGGTACGGCGGGGGGGATGAGCAGTTCTTC
few TRBJ2-4 . TRBV13 CASSRKGKNIQYF TGTGCCAGCAGTCGAAAGGGGAAAAACATTCAGTACTTC
many TRBJ2-1 . TRBV10-3 CAISQVSSYNEQFF TGTGCCATCAGCCAAGTCAGCTCCTACAATGAGCAGTTCTTC
few TRBJ2-1 TRBD2 TRBV11-3 CASSLGTSEVGEQFF TGTGCCAGCAGCTTAGGGACTAGCGAAGTAGGTGAGCAGTTCTTC
few TRBJ2-5 TRBD1 TRBV5-4 CASRKIQGATQYF TGTGCCAGCAGGAAAATACAGGGGGCAACCCAGTACTTC
few TRBJ1-2 TRBD1 TRBV7-2 CASSSTGGPNYGYTF TGTGCCAGCAGCTCGACAGGGGGCCCAAACTATGGCTACACCTTC
. TRBJ2-1 . TRBV29-1 CSVEVARNEQFF TGCAGCGTTGAAGTTGCGAGAAATGAGCAGTTCTTC
many TRBJ1-1 . TRBV20-1 CSARFWGTEAFF TGCAGTGCTAGGTTCTGGGGCACTGAAGCTTTCTTT
. TRBJ2-1 TRBD1 TRBV7-9 CASSPDRVGNEQFF TGTGCCAGCAGCCCCGACAGGGTGGGCAATGAGCAGTTCTTC
few TRBJ2-7 . TRBV11-2 CASSLSEDYEQYF TGTGCCAGCAGCTTATCCGAGGACTACGAGCAGTACTTC
many TRBJ2-7 . TRBV28 CASSFPPRTYPYEQYF TGTGCCAGCAGTTTCCCCCCGAGGACGTACCCCTACGAGCAGTACTTC
. TRBJ2-1 TRBD2 TRBV5-1 CASTLGGLPNEQFF TGCGCCAGCACGTTGGGAGGGCTTCCCAATGAGCAGTTCTTC
. TRBJ2-2 . TRBV5-1 CASREGNSGELFF TGCGCCAGCAGGGAAGGGAATTCCGGGGAGCTGTTTTTT
. TRBJ2-5 . TRBV24-1 CATSVAGQETQYF TGTGCCACCAGTGTAGCAGGACAAGAGACCCAGTACTTC
. TRBJ1-6 TRBD1 TRBV4-1 CASSPGGTGNLPPLHF TGCGCCAGCAGCCCCGGCGGGACAGGGAATTTGCCACCCCTCCACTTT
. TRBJ2-7 TRBD1 TRBV11-1 CASSSPGTGGSYEQYF TGTGCCAGCAGCTCTCCCGGGACAGGGGGCTCCTACGAGCAGTACTTC
few TRBJ1-4 TRBD1 TRBV27 CASSLVGQGIPNEKLFF TGTGCCAGCAGCCTTGTGGGACAGGGGATCCCGAATGAAAAACTGTTTTTT
. TRBJ2-1 . TRBV6-5 CASSYFDEQFF TGTGCCAGCAGTTACTTCGATGAGCAGTTCTTC
few TRBJ1-1 . TRBV18 CASSQSTNTEAFF TGTGCCAGCTCACAGTCAACGAACACTGAAGCTTTCTTT
many TRBJ2-7 TRBD2 TRBV29-1 CSVVGGSGVTSYEQYF TGCAGCGTTGTTGGAGGAAGCGGGGTTACCTCCTACGAGCAGTACTTC